This T cell receptor (beta chain) was sequenced for a study of shared clonotypes between healthy human individuals. Study-level results: Sorted-subset samples were not fully sequenced, rarefaction indicated.

The V gene's germline CDR1 is SGDLS and CDR2 YYNGEE. Trimming took off 0 bases at V and 1 base at J, with 8 bases between the two ends. This CDR3 has 14 residues. Donors, without exception, were Caucasian adults residing in Nashville, Tennessee. Replicate PCRs run on sorted subsets employed around 200 ng DNA, tens of thousands of T cell genomes. Study processing details: Junction-only sequences without quality scores came from ImmunoSEQ, so filtering differed. The repertoire was sequenced with immunoSEQ multiplex PCR; TCRdb's copy has only in-frame clones and lacks some. V, J and clone size are those of that table, while D and trimming were read from the DNA. The sample records around 980,000 clones, 78% being singletons. Notes on this clone: Its cognate antigen is unknown. The same CDR3 can be traced to other DNA sequences in this sample.

The TCR was taken from a young man in good health. Some clones in this sample may be carry-over from other donors' samples. This chain joins TRBV9 and TRBJ2-7; D is ambiguous. Sequenced: memory CD4+ T cells from PBMCs. Indicated subset: CD45RA-negative fraction. The CDR3: CASSVVAGSYEQYF. The DNA for the CDR3 is TGTGCCAGCAGCGTAGTTGCTGGGTCCTACGAGCAGTACTTC.